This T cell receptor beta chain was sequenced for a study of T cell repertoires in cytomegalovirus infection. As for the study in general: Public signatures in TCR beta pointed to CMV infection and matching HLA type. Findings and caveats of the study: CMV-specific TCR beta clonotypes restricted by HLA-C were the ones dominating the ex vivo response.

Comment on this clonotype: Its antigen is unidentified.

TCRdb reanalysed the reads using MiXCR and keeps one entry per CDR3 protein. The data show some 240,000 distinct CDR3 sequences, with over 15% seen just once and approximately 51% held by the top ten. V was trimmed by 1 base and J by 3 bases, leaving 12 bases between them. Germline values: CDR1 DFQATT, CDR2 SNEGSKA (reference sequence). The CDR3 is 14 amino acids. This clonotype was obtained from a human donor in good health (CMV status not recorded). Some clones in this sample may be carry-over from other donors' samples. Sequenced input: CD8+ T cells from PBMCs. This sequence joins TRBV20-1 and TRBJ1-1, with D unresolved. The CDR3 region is CSARVRLDYTEAFF. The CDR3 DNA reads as TGCAGTGCTAGAGTTCGATTGGACTACACTGAAGCTTTCTTT.